These 26 T cell receptor beta chains came from one sample sequenced in a study of blood T cell repertoires in COVID-19. The method was immunoSEQ multiplex PCR; TCRdb's version includes in-frame clones alone and lacks a portion of them. In the table there are about 150,000 clones, more than 85% of which are singletons. The specimen was peripheral blood. The receptors were sampled from a man in his 60s with active or convalescent COVID-19.

The chain couples TRBV28 to TRBJ2-7; the D is unclear. The CDR3 runs 14 residues. V lost 5 bases and J lost 7, with 18 bases in between. CDR1 MDHEN and CDR2 SYDVKM come from the germline V gene. CDR3 region: CASSPLGFGSEQYF. CDR3 DNA sequence: TGTGCCAGCAGTCCCCTCGGGTTTGGAAGTGAGCAGTACTTC.

V is TRBV6-1 and J is TRBJ2-7, with D possibly matching TRBD2 (5 bases). Looked up from germline, CDR1 is MNHNS and CDR2 is SASEGT. This CDR3 is built from 16 residues. V lost 3 bases to trimming and J lost 4 bases, with 19 bases between them. In DNA, the CDR3 is TGTGCCAGCAGTGAGGTTTCCGGGGTAAGGTGGTACGAGCAGTACTTC. This gives the protein CASSEVSGVRWYEQYF.

The chain couples TRBV19 to TRBJ2-7; D may be TRBD2 (6 bases). The germline CDR1 and CDR2 sequences are LNHDA and SQIVND (reference sequence). This CDR3 contains 13 residues. Trimming removed 6 bases from V and 6 bases from J, with 15 bases in between. This CDR3 reads CASSLGGPSEQYF. The CDR3 nucleotides are TGTGCCAGTAGCTTGGGAGGTCCTTCCGAGCAGTACTTC. Based on the CDR3 plus reference TRBV19 and TRBJ2-7, the full variable domain is DGGITQSPKYLFRKEGQNVTLSCEQNLNHDAMYWYRQDPGQGLRLIYYSQIVNDFQKGDIAEGYSVSREKKESFPLTVTSAQKNPTAFYLCASSLGGPSEQYFGPGTRLTVT.

V usage is TRBV5-5 and J usage is TRBJ2-3; possible D gene TRBD1, 6 bases. In germline, CDR1 is SGHKS, CDR2 YYEKEE (reference sequence). V lost 4 bases to trimming and J lost 5 bases, with 20 bases between them. The CDR3 totals 16 residues. CDR3 loop: CASSLGRGASGDTQYF. The CDR3 DNA sequence: TGTGCCAGCAGCCTAGGCAGGGGAGCGAGTGGAGATACGCAGTATTTT.

This CDR3 is CASSLGEGGINQPQHF. As DNA, the CDR3 is TGCGCCAGCAGCTTGGGTGAGGGAGGGATCAATCAGCCCCAGCATTTT. This chain links TRBV5-1 with TRBJ1-5; no definite D call. The CDR3 contains 16 residues. Germline V CDR1 and CDR2: SGHRS, YFSETQ. Trimming pared 0 bases from V and 3 bases from J, leaving 13 bases between.

The rearrangement links TRBV6-5 to TRBJ1-6; 7 nucleotides align to TRBD1. Germline CDR1 is MNHEY and CDR2 is SVGAGI. This CDR3 has 14 residues. V lost 6 bases, J lost 9 bases, and 8 bases stayed unmatched. The CDR3 DNA follows: TGTGCCAGCAGCCAACGACAGGGTGTTTCACCCCTCCACTTT. This gives the protein CASSQRQGVSPLHF.

The chain couples TRBV5-1 to TRBJ2-5, with a possible D match to TRBD2 (6 bases). Germline-derived CDR1 and CDR2 are SGHRS and YFSETQ. The CDR3 runs to 16 residues. The germline V and J ends were trimmed by 2 bases and 0 bases, with 14 bases remaining between them. CDR3 nucleotides: TGCGCCAGCAGCTTCCGGGGTCGGGAGTACCAAGAGACCCAGTACTTC. It encodes CASSFRGREYQETQYF.

The table lists this clone with a few counts. This chain links TRBV3-1 (or the pseudogene TRBV3-2) with TRBJ2-5; the match to TRBD2 covers 7 bases. The CDR3 contains 16 residues. Trimming took 2 bases from V and 5 from J; bases not matched to a gene: 11. Germline values: CDR1 LGHDT, CDR2 YNNKEL (reference sequence). The CDR3 reads CASSQPGGSVGETQYF. The CDR3 nucleotides read TGTGCCAGCAGCCAACCGGGCGGGAGTGTAGGGGAGACCCAGTACTTC.

This clone was observed a handful of times. The genes are TRBV28 and TRBJ2-5; 9 bases are a match to TRBD1. Per the germline V gene, CDR1 is MDHEN and CDR2 is SYDVKM. The CDR3 has 13 amino acids. The trim removed 7 bases at V and 5 bases at J, leaving 5 bases unmatched. CDR3 sequence (DNA): TGTGCCAGCATTCCCGGACAGGGGGAGACCCAGTACTTC. It yields the protein CASIPGQGETQYF.

This rearrangement joins TRBV5-6 to TRBJ1-2; TRBD1 matches 9 bases. This CDR3 has 17 residues. The V and J ends lost 3 bases and 7 bases, in that order; junction bases with no gene match: 16. Germline lookup yields CDR1 SGHDT and CDR2 YYEEEE. The CDR3 DNA reads as TGTGCCAGCAGCTGGACAGGGGCAGGGGGCCTTCAAGGTGGCTACACCTTC. Translating it yields CASSWTGAGGLQGGYTF.

The chain has TRBV6-6 and TRBJ1-3; 11 bases match TRBD1. There are 16 residues in the CDR3. Germline CDR1 reads MNHNY; CDR2 reads SVGAGI (reference sequence). V was clipped by 6 bases and J by 1 base; unmatched bases: 5. The CDR3 here is CASSGQGALSGNTIYF. In nucleotides, the CDR3 is TGTGCCAGCAGCGGACAGGGGGCGCTTTCTGGAAACACCATATATTTT.

CDR3 sequence (DNA): TGTGCCTGGAGCACATTCAGAGGCGGGGAGCTGTTTTTT. Translated: CAWSTFRGGELFF. The genes are TRBV30 and TRBJ2-2; D gene uncertain. The V gene's germline CDR1 is GTSNPN and CDR2 SVGIG (reference sequence). V was pared by 3 bases and J by 7 bases, with 12 bases between. The CDR3 is 13 residues long.

This clone was picked up a small number of times. The chain carries TRBV5-6 and TRBJ2-5; D gene uncertain. Germline-derived CDR1 and CDR2 are SGHDT and YYEEEE. Trimming stripped 0 bases from V and 2 bases from J, with 11 bases between. This CDR3 region has 15 residues. The CDR3 reads CASSLARWRQETQYF. The DNA of the CDR3 is TGTGCCAGCAGCTTGGCTCGGTGGCGGCAAGAGACCCAGTACTTC.

Here the CDR3 DNA reads TGTGCCAGCAGCTCCACGACGGTTCCGGGGCAGTTCTTC. Protein sequence: CASSSTTVPGQFF. V and J are TRBV6-5 and TRBJ2-1; D is ambiguous. In germline, CDR1 is MNHEY, CDR2 SVGAGI. The CDR3 is made up of 13 amino acids. V was cut by 6 bases and J by 12 bases, with 18 bases left in between.

This clone has only one observation. The chain uses TRBV5-6 and TRBJ1-1; D perhaps matches TRBD1 (6 bases). Germline V gives CDR1 SGHDT, CDR2 YYEEEE. The CDR3 runs to 17 residues. Deletions cut 3 bases from V and 1 base from J, with 19 bases between. CDR3 bases: TGTGCCAGCAGCTGGGGGTTGGGGGCACTGGGGAACACTGAAGCTTTCTTT. Translation: CASSWGLGALGNTEAFF.

The chain carries TRBV5-6 and TRBJ2-1; possibly TRBD2 for D (6 bases). CDR1 is SGHDT and CDR2 is YYEEEE in the germline V gene. The CDR3 length is 14 residues. V dropped 4 bases and J dropped 4 bases, with 12 bases sitting between them. The CDR3 DNA reads TGTGCCAGCAGCGGCGGGACGGTTTACAATGAGCAGTTCTTC. Translated, it gives CASSGGTVYNEQFF.

V usage is TRBV5-1 and J usage is TRBJ1-4, with 8 bases that match TRBD1. The CDR3 is 14 residues long. Germline-derived CDR1 and CDR2 are SGHRS and YFSETQ. V lost 0 bases to trimming and J lost 7 bases; unmatched junction nucleotides: 2. CDR3: CASSLEGTGEKLFF. The CDR3 DNA follows: TGCGCCAGCAGCTTGGAGGGGACAGGTGAAAAACTGTTTTTT.

This chain uses TRBV2 with TRBJ2-5, with D possibly matching TRBD2 (7 bases). Germline V CDR1 and CDR2: SNHLY, FYNNEI. This CDR3 contains 12 residues. V gave up 7 bases and J gave up 4 bases, with 10 bases separating them. Here the CDR3 DNA reads TGTGCCAGCAAGGGGGGGGGAGAGACCCAGTACTTC. Translation gives CASKGGGETQYF.

The gene calls are TRBV28 and TRBJ1-2; 8 nucleotides agree with TRBD1. The CDR3 is made up of 14 amino acids. J gave up 8 bases and V 2 bases, and 7 bases lay outside the gene matches. Germline CDR1 MDHEN, CDR2 SYDVKM. The CDR3 DNA sequence: TGTGCCAGCAGTTTACCTCCCGGACAGGGAGGCTACACCTTC. Protein product: CASSLPPGQGGYTF.

This chain uses TRBV6-5 with TRBJ2-7; 7 nucleotides align to TRBD1. V shed 0 bases, J shed 5 bases, and the junction held 7 bases outside the gene matches. Germline lookup yields CDR1 MNHEY and CDR2 SVGAGI. This CDR3 has 15 amino acids. CDR3 amino acids: CASSYSSDRSNEQYF. The DNA of the CDR3 is TGTGCCAGCAGTTACTCGTCGGACAGGTCGAACGAGCAGTACTTC.

The chain joins TRBV7-9 to TRBJ1-3; TRBD1 might be the D (6 bases). Between the trimmed V and J ends, which lost 6 bases and 0 bases, there was a span of 9 bases. The CDR3 runs to 14 residues. Germline values: CDR1 SEHNR, CDR2 FQNEAQ (reference sequence). CDR3 amino acids: CASRDSFSGNTIYF. As DNA, the CDR3 is TGTGCCAGCAGGGACAGCTTCTCTGGAAACACCATATATTTT.

The CDR3 loop reads CASSLSGTGDIQYF. As DNA, the CDR3 is TGTGCCAGCAGTTTATCGGGTACAGGGGACATTCAGTACTTC. J is TRBJ2-4 and V is TRBV27; 7 nucleotides match TRBD1. V lost 0 bases and J lost 8; bases outside the gene matches: 4. The CDR3 is made up of 14 amino acids. Germline V gene data show CDR1 as MNHEY and CDR2 as SMNVEV (reference sequence).

V gene TRBV19 combines with J gene TRBJ2-1, with 14 bases lining up with TRBD2. Germline assignment: CDR1 LNHDA and CDR2 SQIVND (reference sequence). The CDR3 is 14 residues long. J was trimmed by 10 bases and V by 6 bases; bases with no gene match: 5. The CDR3 region is CASRPGLAGVEQFF. DNA for the CDR3: TGTGCCAGTAGGCCGGGACTAGCGGGAGTGGAGCAGTTCTTC. Full variable domain (rest looked up from reference TRBV19 and TRBJ2-1): DGGITQSPKYLFRKEGQNVTLSCEQNLNHDAMYWYRQDPGQGLRLIYYSQIVNDFQKGDIAEGYSVSREKKESFPLTVTSAQKNPTAFYLCASRPGLAGVEQFFGPGTRLTVL.

The chain combines TRBV7-2 with TRBJ2-7; 9 nucleotides align to TRBD2. This CDR3 has 16 residues. V trimming: 4 bases; J trimming: 4 bases; junction bases outside the gene matches: 11. Germline CDR1 is SGHTA and CDR2 is FQGNSA. The CDR3 sequence is CASSSRQGGGAYEQYF. DNA for the CDR3: TGTGCCAGCAGCTCCAGACAGGGCGGGGGGGCTTACGAGCAGTACTTC.

J is TRBJ1-2 and V is TRBV28; 9 bases map to TRBD1. This CDR3 has 14 amino acids. The germline gives CDR1 MDHEN, CDR2 SYDVKM. V gave up 5 bases and J gave up 8 bases; unmatched junction bases: 9. The CDR3 DNA reads TGTGCCAGCAGTCCCCCCGGACAGGGGACGGGCTACACCTTC. Protein sequence: CASSPPGQGTGYTF.

The chain employs TRBV19 and TRBJ2-7; 7 bases line up with TRBD1. The germline V gene encodes CDR1 LNHDA and CDR2 SQIVND (reference sequence). This CDR3 spans 13 amino acids. V lost 6 bases to trimming and J lost 3 bases; unmatched junction nucleotides: 5. The CDR3 bases are TGTGCCAGTAGCGGGACAGCATACTACGAGCAGTACTTC. Its protein product is CASSGTAYYEQYF.